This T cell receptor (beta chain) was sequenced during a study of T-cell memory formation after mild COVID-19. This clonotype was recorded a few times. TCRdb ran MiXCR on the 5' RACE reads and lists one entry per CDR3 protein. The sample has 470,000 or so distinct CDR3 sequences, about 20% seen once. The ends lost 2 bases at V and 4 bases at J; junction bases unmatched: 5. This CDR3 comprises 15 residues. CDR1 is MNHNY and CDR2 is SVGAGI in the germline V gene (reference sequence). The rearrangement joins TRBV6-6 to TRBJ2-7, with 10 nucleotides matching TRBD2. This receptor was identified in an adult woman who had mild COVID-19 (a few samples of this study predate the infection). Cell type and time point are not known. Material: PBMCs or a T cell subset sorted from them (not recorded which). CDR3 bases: TGTGCCAGCAGTTACGAGTTAGCGGGGGGTTACGAGCAGTACTTC. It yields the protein CASSYELAGGYEQYF.